This T cell receptor (beta chain) was recorded in a study of T cell responses to AZD1222 COVID-19 vaccine. This clone showed up just a few times. What it binds is unknown. Measured with immunoSEQ multiplex PCR; TCRdb has only the in-frame clones, and not every one. The sample comprises around 94,000 clones, 85% to 90% of which are singletons, and about 3.9% rests with the top ten. The CDR3 sequence is 16 residues long. CDR1 and CDR2 (germline): SGHTA, FQGNSA. With 0 bases clipped from V and 4 bases from J, the junction kept 6 bases outside the gene matches. Study results and caveats: White British ancestry dominated among donors, who included more females, and clonal diversity was possibly underestimated. Across the whole spike, CD4 TCRs peaked at regions 160-218 and 743-854. Spike-specific TCR breadth and depth were elevated following two AZD1222 doses.

The sample in question was peripheral blood, obtained on day 0 of AZD1222 vaccination. This receptor was identified in an adult in good health. The V gene is TRBV7-2, the J gene TRBJ2-7; the match to TRBD1 covers 10 bases. The CDR3 here is CASSLAGTGALYEQYF. CDR3 DNA sequence: TGTGCCAGCAGCTTAGCCGGGACAGGGGCCCTTTACGAGCAGTACTTC.